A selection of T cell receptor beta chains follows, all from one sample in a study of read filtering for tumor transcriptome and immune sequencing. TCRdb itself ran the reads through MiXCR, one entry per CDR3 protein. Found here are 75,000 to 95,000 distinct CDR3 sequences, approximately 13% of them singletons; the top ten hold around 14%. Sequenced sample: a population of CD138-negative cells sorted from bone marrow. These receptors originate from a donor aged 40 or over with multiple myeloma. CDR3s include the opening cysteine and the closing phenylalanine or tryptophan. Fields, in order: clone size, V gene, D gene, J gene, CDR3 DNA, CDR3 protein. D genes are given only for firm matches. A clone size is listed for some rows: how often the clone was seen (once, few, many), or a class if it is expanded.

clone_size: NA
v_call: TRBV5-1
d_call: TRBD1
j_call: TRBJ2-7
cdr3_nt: TGCGCCAGCAGCACATCCGGGACAGGAGGGGACGAGCAGTACTTC
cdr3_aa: CASSTSGTGGDEQYF

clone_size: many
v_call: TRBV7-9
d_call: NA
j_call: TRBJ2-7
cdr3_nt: TGTGCCAGCAGCCTCACGGGCTACGAGCAGTACTTC
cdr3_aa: CASSLTGYEQYF

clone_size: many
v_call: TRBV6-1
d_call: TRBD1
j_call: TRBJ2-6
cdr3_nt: TGTGCCAGCCCTCCACCGGGACAGGGGGCTCTGAGGGCCAACGTCCTGACTTTC
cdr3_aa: CASPPPGQGALRANVLTF

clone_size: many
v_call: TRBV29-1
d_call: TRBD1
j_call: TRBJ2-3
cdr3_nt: TGCAGCATTGAGGGACAGGAACGTGATACGCAGTATTTT
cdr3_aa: CSIEGQERDTQYF

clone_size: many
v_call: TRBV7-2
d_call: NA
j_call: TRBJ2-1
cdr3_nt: TGTGCCAGCAGCGCTAGGGGGGTCTACAATGAGCAGTTCTTC
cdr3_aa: CASSARGVYNEQFF

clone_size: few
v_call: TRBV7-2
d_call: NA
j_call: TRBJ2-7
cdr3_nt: TGTGCCAGCAGCTTAAGAGAGACCTCCTACGAGCAGTACTTC
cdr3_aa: CASSLRETSYEQYF

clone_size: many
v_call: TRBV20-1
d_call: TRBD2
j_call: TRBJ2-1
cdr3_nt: TGCAGTGCTAGAGCCGAATTAGCGGGAGGCCCCTCGTTTAGCTCCTACAATGAGCAGTTCTTC
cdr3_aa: CSARAELAGGPSFSSYNEQFF

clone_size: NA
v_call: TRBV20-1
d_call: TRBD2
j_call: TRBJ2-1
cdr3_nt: TGCAGTGCTAGATCCGCCCTAGCGGGAGGCTACAATGAGCAGTTCTTC
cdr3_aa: CSARSALAGGYNEQFF

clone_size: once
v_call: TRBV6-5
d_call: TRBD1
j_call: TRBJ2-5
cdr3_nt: TGTGCCAGCAGTTACGCTATATATCCGGGACAGGGGGCGGTGGAGACCCAGTACTTC
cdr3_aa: CASSYAIYPGQGAVETQYF

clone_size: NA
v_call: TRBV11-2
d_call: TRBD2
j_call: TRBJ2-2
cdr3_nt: TGTGCCAGCAGGCTCGGGGGGAACACCGGGGAGCCGTTTTTT
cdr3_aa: CASRLGGNTGEPFF

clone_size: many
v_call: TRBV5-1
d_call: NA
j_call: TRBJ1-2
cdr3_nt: TGCGCCAGCAGCTTATCTAACTATGGCTACACCTTC
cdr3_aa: CASSLSNYGYTF

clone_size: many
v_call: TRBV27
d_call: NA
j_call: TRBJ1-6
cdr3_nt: TGTGCCAGCAGTTTAGAGGCAGACGGGAATTCACCCCTCCACTTT
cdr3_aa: CASSLEADGNSPLHF

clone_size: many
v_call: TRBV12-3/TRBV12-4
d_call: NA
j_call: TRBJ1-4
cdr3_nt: TGTGCCAGCAGCTCTCGGTCAAAACTGTTTTTT
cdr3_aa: CASSSRSKLFF

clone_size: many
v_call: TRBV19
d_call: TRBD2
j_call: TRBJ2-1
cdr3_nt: TGTGCCAGTAGTGTTCCGGGACTACTAAACAATGAGCAGTTCTTC
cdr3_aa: CASSVPGLLNNEQFF

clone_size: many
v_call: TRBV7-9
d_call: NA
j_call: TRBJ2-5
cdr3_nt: TGTGCCAGCAGCCCCTGGGGAGAACCACAAGAGACCCAGTACTTC
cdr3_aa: CASSPWGEPQETQYF

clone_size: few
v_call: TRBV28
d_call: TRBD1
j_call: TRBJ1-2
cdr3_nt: TGTGCCAGCCGAACAGGGGGCGAGGGTTATGGCTGCACCTTC
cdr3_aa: CASRTGGEGYGCTF

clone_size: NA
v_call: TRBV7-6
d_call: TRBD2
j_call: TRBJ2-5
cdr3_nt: TGTGCCAGCAGCTTACAGGGGGCGCGGACTAGCGGGAGGTTTTTGCTTGGAGAGACCCAGTACTTC
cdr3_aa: CASSLQGARTSGRFLLGETQYF

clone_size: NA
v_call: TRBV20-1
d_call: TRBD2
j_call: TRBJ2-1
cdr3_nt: TGCAGCGCTAGAGATCCTGGCGGGAGGGCGAATGAGCAGTTCTTC
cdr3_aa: CSARDPGGRANEQFF

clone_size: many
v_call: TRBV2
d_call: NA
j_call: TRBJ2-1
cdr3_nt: TGTGCCAGCAGTGTGACCGGGACCAACTACAATGAGCAGTTCTTC
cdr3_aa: CASSVTGTNYNEQFF

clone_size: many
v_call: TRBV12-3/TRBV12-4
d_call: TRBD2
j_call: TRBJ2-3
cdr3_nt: TGTGCCAGCACCCTCCAGACTAGCGGGGATACGCAGTATTTT
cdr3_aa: CASTLQTSGDTQYF

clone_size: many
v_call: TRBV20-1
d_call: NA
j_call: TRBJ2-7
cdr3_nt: TGCAGTGCGCAGGCATCAGCGCAGGCCGCTCGCGAGCAGTACTTC
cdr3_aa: CSAQASAQAAREQYF

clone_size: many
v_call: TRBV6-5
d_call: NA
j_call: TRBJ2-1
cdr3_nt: TGTGCCAGCAGGAACAGGGTTTTTGCCTACAATGAGCAGTTCTTC
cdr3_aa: CASRNRVFAYNEQFF

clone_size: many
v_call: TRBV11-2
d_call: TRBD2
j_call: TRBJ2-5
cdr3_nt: TGTGCCAGCAGCTTCCTGCGGGAGAGGGAGACCCAGTACTTC
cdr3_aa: CASSFLRERETQYF

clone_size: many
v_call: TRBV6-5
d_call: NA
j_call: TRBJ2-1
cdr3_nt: TGTGCCAGCAGTTTCATGTCAGGGGGGGGGGTCCACAATGAGCAGTTCTTC
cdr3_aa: CASSFMSGGGVHNEQFF

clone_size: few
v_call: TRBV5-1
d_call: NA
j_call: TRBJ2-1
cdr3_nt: TGCGCCAGCACCCGTCAGGGGCCGGGGAATGAGCAGTTCTTC
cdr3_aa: CASTRQGPGNEQFF

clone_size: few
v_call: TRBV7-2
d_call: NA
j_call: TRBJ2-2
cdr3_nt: TGTGCCAGCAGCCCCCCCCGGGGAACCAAAGACACCGGGGAGCTGTTTTTT
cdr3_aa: CASSPPRGTKDTGELFF

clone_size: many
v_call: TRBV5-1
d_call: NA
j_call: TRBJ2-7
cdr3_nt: TGCGCCAGCAGCTTGGTGGTGGCGTCACCCCCGTACGAGCAGTACTTC
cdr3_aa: CASSLVVASPPYEQYF

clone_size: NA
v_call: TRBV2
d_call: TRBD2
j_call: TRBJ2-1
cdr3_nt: TGTGCCAGCAGCGCGGGACCAGCGGGAGATAGTGAGCAGTCCTTC
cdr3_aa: CASSAGPAGDSEQSF

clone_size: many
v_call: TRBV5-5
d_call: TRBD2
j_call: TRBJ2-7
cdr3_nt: TGTGCCAGCAGCTTAACTTGGACTAGCGGTTACTACGAGCAGTACTTC
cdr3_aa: CASSLTWTSGYYEQYF

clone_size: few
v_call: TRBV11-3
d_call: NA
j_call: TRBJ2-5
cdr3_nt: TGTGCCAGCAGCACCCGCGACACCGGGGAGACCCAGTACTTC
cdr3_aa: CASSTRDTGETQYF

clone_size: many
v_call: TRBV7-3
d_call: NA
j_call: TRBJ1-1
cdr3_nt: TGTGCCAGCAGCCCTCAGGGTTTGAACACTGAAGCTTTCTTT
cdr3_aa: CASSPQGLNTEAFF

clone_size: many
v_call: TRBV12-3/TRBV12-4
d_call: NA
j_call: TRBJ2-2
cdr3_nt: TGTGCCAGCGACCGGGGGGCGGGAGTCGGCACCGGGGAGCTGTTTTTT
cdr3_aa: CASDRGAGVGTGELFF

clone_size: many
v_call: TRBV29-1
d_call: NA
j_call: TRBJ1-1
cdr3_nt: TGCAGCGTTGGGCAGGGAGGAGGGTACACTGAAGCTTTCTTT
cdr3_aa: CSVGQGGGYTEAFF

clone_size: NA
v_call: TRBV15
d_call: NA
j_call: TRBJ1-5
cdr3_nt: TGTGCCACCAGCAGGGAGCGGATCAATCAGCCCCAGCATTTT
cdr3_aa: CATSRERINQPQHF

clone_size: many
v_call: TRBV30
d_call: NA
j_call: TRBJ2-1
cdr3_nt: TGTGCCTGGAGTATACCGCCGGGGTCGGAAGAGCAGTTCTTC
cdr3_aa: CAWSIPPGSEEQFF

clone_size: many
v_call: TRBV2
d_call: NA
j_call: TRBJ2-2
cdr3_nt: TGTGCCAGCAGTGTAGCGGAGCGCCAGGTGTTTTTT
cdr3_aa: CASSVAERQVFF

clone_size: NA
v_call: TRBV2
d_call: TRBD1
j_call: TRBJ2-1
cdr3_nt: TGTGCCAGCCGTGAAGCGTGGGGGACAGCTGAGCAGTCCTTC
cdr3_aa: CASREAWGTAEQSF

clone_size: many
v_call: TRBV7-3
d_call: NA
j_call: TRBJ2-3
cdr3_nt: TGTGCCAGCAGCTTGGGGCCCGGACGATCAGATACGCAGTATTTT
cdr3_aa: CASSLGPGRSDTQYF

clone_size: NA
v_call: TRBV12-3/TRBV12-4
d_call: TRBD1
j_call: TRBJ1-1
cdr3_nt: TGTGCCAGCAGTCCCGGGACAGCTATGAACACTGAAGCTTTCTTT
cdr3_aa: CASSPGTAMNTEAFF

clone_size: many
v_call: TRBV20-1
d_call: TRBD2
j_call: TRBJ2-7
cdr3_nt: TGCAGTGCTAGAGATCCCGCGACTAGCGGGGAGCCCCACGAGCAGTACTTC
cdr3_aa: CSARDPATSGEPHEQYF

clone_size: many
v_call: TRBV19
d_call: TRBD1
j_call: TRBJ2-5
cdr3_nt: TGTGCCAGTAGTAGGACAGGGGGCCTGGGAGAGACCCAGTACTTC
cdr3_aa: CASSRTGGLGETQYF

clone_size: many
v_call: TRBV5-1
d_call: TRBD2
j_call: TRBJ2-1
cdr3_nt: TGCGCCAGCAGCTTCTTAGCGGGAGAATCCTACAATGAGCAGTTCTTC
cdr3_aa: CASSFLAGESYNEQFF

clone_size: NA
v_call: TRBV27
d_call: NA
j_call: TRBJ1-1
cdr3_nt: TGTCCCCGCAGCCGAACTGGGTGGAACACTGAAGCTTTCTTT
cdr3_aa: CPRSRTGWNTEAFF

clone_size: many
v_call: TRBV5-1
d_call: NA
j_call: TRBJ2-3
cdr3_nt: TGCGCCAGCAGCCTTGGTTCTAGCGGCACAGATACGCAGTATTTT
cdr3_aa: CASSLGSSGTDTQYF

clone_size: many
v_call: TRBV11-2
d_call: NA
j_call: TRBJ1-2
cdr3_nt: TGTGCCAGCAGCTTAGTGCCAGGGGCCCCCTATGGCTACACCTTC
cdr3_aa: CASSLVPGAPYGYTF

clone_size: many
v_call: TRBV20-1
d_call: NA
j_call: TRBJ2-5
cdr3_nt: TGCAGTGCTAGAGATCCTACAGCATTCCAAGAGACCCAGTACTTC
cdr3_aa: CSARDPTAFQETQYF

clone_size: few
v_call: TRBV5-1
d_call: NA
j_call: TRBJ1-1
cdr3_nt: TGCGCCAGCAGCTTCGAAGGGGCCACTGAAGCTTTCTTT
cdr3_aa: CASSFEGATEAFF

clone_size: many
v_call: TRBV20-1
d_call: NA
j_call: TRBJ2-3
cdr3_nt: TGCAGTGCTAAGGAGACAGATACGCAGTATTTT
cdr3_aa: CSAKETDTQYF